The rows below give T cell receptor beta chains drawn from one sample of a study of blood T cell repertoires in COVID-19. Here immunoSEQ multiplex PCR was the method, and the copy in TCRdb shows in-frame clones only, minus some. The sample has about 130,000 clones, about 80% seen once. The sample taken for sequencing was peripheral blood. The receptors stem from a man aged 35 to 55 with active or convalescent COVID-19. Each CDR3 is given with its conserved first and last residue. D genes are given only for firm matches. Only some rows state a clone size, as once, few, many or a class for expanded clones.

>TRBD1|TRBJ1-2|TRBV10-3|-
TGTGCCATCAGTGGGCGGGACAGGGACACTTTGGCCGATGGCTACACCTTC
CAISGRDRDTLADGYTF
>TRBD1|TRBJ2-7|TRBV24-1|-
TGTGCCACCAGTGAAGCCGACAGGGGTAAACCCCTCGAGCAGTACTTC
CATSEADRGKPLEQYF
>-|TRBJ1-5|TRBV5-1|-
TGCGCCAGCAGTAAAGGGGAGGGACAGCCCCAGCATTTT
CASSKGEGQPQHF
>TRBD1|TRBJ1-6|TRBV6-2/TRBV6-3|-
TGTGCCAGCAGCCGGGACAGGAATAATTCACCCCTCCACTTT
CASSRDRNNSPLHF
>TRBD2|TRBJ2-7|TRBV7-9|-
TGTGCCAGCAGCTTAGGGGCGGGGGGGCCCAACGAGCAGTACTTC
CASSLGAGGPNEQYF
>-|TRBJ1-5|TRBV6-2/TRBV6-3|-
TGTGCCAGCAGTTTACACCACGATCAGCCCCAGCATTTT
CASSLHHDQPQHF
>-|TRBJ2-1|TRBV7-2|-
TGTGCCAGCAGTTTCCGGGATCCGTCCTACAATGAGCAGTTCTTC
CASSFRDPSYNEQFF
>TRBD1|TRBJ1-2|TRBV29-1|once
TGCAGCGTCTCACAGGGGAGTGAGAATGGCTACACCTTC
CSVSQGSENGYTF
>-|TRBJ1-5|TRBV6-6|once
TGTGCCAGCACCAACGGTGGGACTGCGGGGGAGCCCCAGCATTTT
CASTNGGTAGEPQHF
>-|TRBJ2-3|TRBV4-3|-
TGCGCCAGCAGCCAAGAAGTAGGGGTTACGCAGTATTTT
CASSQEVGVTQYF